Listed below are T cell receptor beta chains from one sample, sequenced in a study of control samples from healthy donors and cancer patients. Here immunoSEQ multiplex PCR was the method, and the copy in TCRdb shows in-frame clones only, minus some. The data contain 96,000 or so clones, approximately 95% of them seen just once; the ten biggest clones take up 8%. The specimen was blood. Receptors were obtained from a young man in good health. The CDR3 runs from the conserved cysteine through the conserved F or W. Each record gives: CDR3 protein, D gene, J gene, V gene. A D gene is named only where the DNA matches it firmly.

cdr3_aa: CAWRGGLHTGELFF
d_call: -
j_call: TRBJ2-2
v_call: TRBV30

cdr3_aa: CASSYGHTNSGNTIYF
d_call: -
j_call: TRBJ1-3
v_call: TRBV7-9

cdr3_aa: CASSPDARSTYEQYF
d_call: -
j_call: TRBJ2-7
v_call: TRBV4-3

cdr3_aa: CASSYNKKNLNTEAFF
d_call: -
j_call: TRBJ1-1
v_call: TRBV6-5

cdr3_aa: CSVASDGTVNSPLHF
d_call: TRBD1
j_call: TRBJ1-6
v_call: TRBV29-1

cdr3_aa: CASSLLAGNEQYF
d_call: TRBD2
j_call: TRBJ2-7
v_call: TRBV7-6

cdr3_aa: CASSLAFLAGGPSNEQFF
d_call: TRBD2
j_call: TRBJ2-1
v_call: TRBV7-9

cdr3_aa: CSVGGMNTEAFF
d_call: -
j_call: TRBJ1-1
v_call: TRBV29-1

cdr3_aa: CASRIMIREKLFF
d_call: -
j_call: TRBJ1-4
v_call: TRBV12-2

cdr3_aa: CASRYRDRVGEQYF
d_call: TRBD1
j_call: TRBJ2-7
v_call: TRBV27

cdr3_aa: CASSPNAGYSNQPQHF
d_call: -
j_call: TRBJ1-5
v_call: TRBV27

cdr3_aa: CASSLEHVSGYTF
d_call: -
j_call: TRBJ1-2
v_call: TRBV5-1

cdr3_aa: CASSQAGHNEKLFF
d_call: -
j_call: TRBJ1-4
v_call: TRBV4-2

cdr3_aa: CASRGGHPTDTQYF
d_call: -
j_call: TRBJ2-3
v_call: TRBV5-1

cdr3_aa: CASSLVTSNYGYTF
d_call: -
j_call: TRBJ1-2
v_call: TRBV7-9

cdr3_aa: CASSSLAGDYNEQFF
d_call: TRBD2
j_call: TRBJ2-1
v_call: TRBV5-1

cdr3_aa: CASSSDPQGYNYGYTF
d_call: -
j_call: TRBJ1-2
v_call: TRBV5-4

cdr3_aa: CASSRPNYGYTF
d_call: -
j_call: TRBJ1-2
v_call: TRBV7-2

cdr3_aa: CASSSRLAGGPGGTDTQYF
d_call: TRBD2
j_call: TRBJ2-3
v_call: TRBV13

cdr3_aa: CASRPGGASGSYEQYF
d_call: -
j_call: TRBJ2-7
v_call: TRBV5-4

cdr3_aa: CSVEHGRGEQYF
d_call: -
j_call: TRBJ2-7
v_call: TRBV29-1

cdr3_aa: CASSYSIVATVEQFF
d_call: -
j_call: TRBJ2-1
v_call: TRBV6-2/TRBV6-3

cdr3_aa: CASSFTLGASGKDEQYF
d_call: TRBD2
j_call: TRBJ2-7
v_call: TRBV7-2